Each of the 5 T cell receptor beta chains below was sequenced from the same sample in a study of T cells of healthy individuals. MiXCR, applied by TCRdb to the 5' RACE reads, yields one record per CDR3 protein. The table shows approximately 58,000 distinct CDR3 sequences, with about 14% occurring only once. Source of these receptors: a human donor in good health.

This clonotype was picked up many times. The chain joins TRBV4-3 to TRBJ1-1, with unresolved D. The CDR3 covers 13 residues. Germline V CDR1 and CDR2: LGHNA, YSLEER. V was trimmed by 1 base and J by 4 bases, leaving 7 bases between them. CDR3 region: CASSQAPGTEAFF. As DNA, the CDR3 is TGCGCCAGCAGCCAAGCTCCGGGCACTGAAGCTTTCTTT.

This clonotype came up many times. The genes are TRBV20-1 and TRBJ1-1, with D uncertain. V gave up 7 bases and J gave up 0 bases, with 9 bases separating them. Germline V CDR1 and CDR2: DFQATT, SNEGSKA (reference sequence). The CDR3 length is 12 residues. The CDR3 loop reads CSGGTLNTEAFF. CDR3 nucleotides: TGCAGTGGTGGCACTTTGAACACTGAAGCTTTCTTT.

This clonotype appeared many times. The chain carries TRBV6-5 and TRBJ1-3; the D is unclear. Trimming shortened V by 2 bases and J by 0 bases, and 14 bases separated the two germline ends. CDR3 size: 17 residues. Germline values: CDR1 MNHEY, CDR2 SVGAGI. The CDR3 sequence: CASSYVAPTFSGNTIYF. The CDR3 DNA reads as TGTGCCAGCAGTTACGTGGCCCCAACATTCTCTGGAAACACCATATATTTT.

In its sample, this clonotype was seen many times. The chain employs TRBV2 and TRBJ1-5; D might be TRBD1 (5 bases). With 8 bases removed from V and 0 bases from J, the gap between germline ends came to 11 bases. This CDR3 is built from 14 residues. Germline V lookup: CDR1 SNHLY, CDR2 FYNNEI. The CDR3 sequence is CASRGTNSNQPQHF. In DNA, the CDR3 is TGTGCCAGCCGAGGGACTAATAGCAATCAGCCCCAGCATTTT.

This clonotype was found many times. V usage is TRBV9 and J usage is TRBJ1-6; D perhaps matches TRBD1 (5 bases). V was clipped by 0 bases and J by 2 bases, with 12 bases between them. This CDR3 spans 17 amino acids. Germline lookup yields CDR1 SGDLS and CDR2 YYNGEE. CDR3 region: CASSVGIQGPYNSPLHF. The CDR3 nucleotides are TGTGCCAGCAGCGTAGGTATCCAGGGACCCTATAATTCACCCCTCCACTTT.